Below are 28 T cell receptor beta chains sequenced from a single sample in a study of regulatory T cells in long-lasting Graves disease. Time point given: persistent/refractory GD, antithyroid drugs over 5 years with positive TRAb. Construction of the TCR library relied on RNA isolated from PBMCs. Through Arm-PCR of CDR3 regions and iRepertoire HTBI primers, TCR beta libraries were built. MiXCR was run by TCRdb on the multiplex PCR reads, yielding one entry per CDR3 protein. The table records roughly 470,000 distinct CDR3 sequences, less than 25% of them present only once. The sample was peripheral blood mononuclear cells (PBMCs), taken when the disease was refractory, from a patient treated with antithyroid drugs. The receptors here all came from a female donor with Graves disease.

The V and J genes are TRBV7-2 and TRBJ1-4; no reliable D call. CDR3 length equals 13 residues. With 2 bases removed from V and 8 bases from J, the gap between germline ends came to 9 bases. Germline V gives CDR1 SGHTA, CDR2 FQGNSA. The CDR3 here is CASSLIRGEKLFF. The CDR3 region has the DNA TGTGCCAGCAGCTTAATCAGAGGAGAAAAACTGTTTTTT.

This clonotype was counted many times. This chain connects TRBV14 to TRBJ1-4; 10 bases are shared with TRBD1. The V gene end was trimmed by 3 bases and the J gene end by 3 bases; junction bases not matched to a gene: 7. In germline, CDR1 is SGHDN, CDR2 FVKESK. CDR3 length: 17 amino acids. DNA for the CDR3: TGTGCCAGCAGCCATCCGGGACAGGGGAGGGCTAATGAAAAACTGTTTTTT. Amino acids: CASSHPGQGRANEKLFF. Combining the CDR3 with reference TRBV14 and TRBJ1-4 gives the whole variable domain EAGVTQFPSHSVIEKGQTVTLRCDPISGHDNLYWYRRVMGKEIKFLLHFVKESKQDESGMPNNRFLAERTGGTYSTLKVQPAELEDSGVYFCASSHPGQGRANEKLFFGSGTQLSVL.

Worth noting for this clonotype: A much larger clonotype is one base distant, so this may be a read error. This rearrangement joins TRBV27 to TRBJ1-1; perhaps TRBD1 as D (5 bases). Germline CDR1 MNHEY, CDR2 SMNVEV (reference sequence). The CDR3 loop spans 14 amino acids. The CDR3 DNA follows: TGTGCCGGCAGTTTAATTACAGGGAACACTGAAGCTTTCTTT. This sequence encodes CAGSLITGNTEAFF.

Ten or more counts support this clonotype. V and J are TRBV7-9 and TRBJ2-7; 8 nucleotides agree with TRBD1. The CDR3 has 12 amino acids. Trimming removed 4 bases from V and 6 bases from J; junction bases left unmatched: 2. CDR1 is SEHNR, CDR2 FQNEAQ, per germline (reference sequence). The CDR3: CASSWTGPEQYF. Here the CDR3 DNA reads TGTGCCAGCAGCTGGACAGGGCCCGAGCAGTACTTC.

Here the CDR3 DNA reads TGTGCCATCAGTGCTGGGACTAGCGGGAGTTTAAGGTACGAGCAGTACTTC. Protein sequence: CAISAGTSGSLRYEQYF. The genes are TRBV10-3 and TRBJ2-7; 14 bases are shared with TRBD2. This CDR3 region has 17 residues. Germline CDR1 reads ENHRY; CDR2 reads SYGVKD. V shed 4 bases and J 4 bases; nucleotides not matched to a gene: 9.

Notes on this clonotype: A single base separates this from a much larger clone, so it may be a read error. This chain joins TRBV6-1 and TRBJ1-4; D not resolved. Germline V lookup: CDR1 MNHNS, CDR2 SASEGT. The CDR3 covers 12 residues. V lost 3 bases, J lost 11 bases, and 10 bases lay in between. The DNA of the CDR3 is TGTGCCAGCAGTGAGGCCCGAATCAAACTGTTTTTT. Protein product: CASSEARIKLFF.

In this sample, this clonotype turned up many times. CDR3: CSAEGQGGYEQYF. CDR3 sequence (DNA): TGCAGCGCCGAAGGCCAGGGGGGCTACGAGCAGTACTTC. The chain joins TRBV29-1 to TRBJ2-7, with D possibly matching TRBD1 (7 bases). V gave up 7 bases and J gave up 3 bases, with 16 bases separating them. The germline V gene has CDR1 SQVTM and CDR2 ANQGSEA. The CDR3 sequence is 13 residues long.

The table lists this clonotype with many counts. The chain is built from TRBV28 and TRBJ1-2; tentatively, D is TRBD1 (5 bases). The CDR3 extends over 13 amino acids. Germline values: CDR1 MDHEN, CDR2 SYDVKM. The germline V and J ends were trimmed by 6 bases and 5 bases, with 13 bases remaining between them. CDR3 nucleotide sequence: TGTGCCAGCAGGCGGGGGGGTGAATATGGCTACACCTTC. Amino acid sequence: CASRRGGEYGYTF.

V usage is TRBV7-9 and J usage is TRBJ1-1, with D perhaps matching TRBD1 (6 bases). From germline, CDR1 is SEHNR and CDR2 FQNEAQ (reference sequence). The CDR3 has 13 residues. V dropped 3 bases and J dropped 11 bases, with 16 bases sitting between them. CDR3: CASSLVIQGQAFF. The CDR3 nucleotides are TGTGCCAGCAGCTTGGTAATACAGGGTCAGGCTTTCTTT.

The J gene is TRBJ2-3, the V gene TRBV9, with D unresolved. V was pared by 3 bases and J by 8 bases, with 13 bases between. In germline, CDR1 is SGDLS, CDR2 YYNGEE. The CDR3 length is 13 residues. The DNA for the CDR3 is TGTGCCAGCAGCGGACCGTTGGGTGGTACGCAGTATTTT. Its translation: CASSGPLGGTQYF.

The CDR3 DNA is TGTGCCAGCAGCCCACTCGACGCGGGAGTGAACAATGAGCAGTTCTTC. It specifies CASSPLDAGVNNEQFF. The chain couples TRBV7-3 to TRBJ2-1, with 7 bases lining up with TRBD2. Losses at the gene ends were 5 bases for V and 5 bases for J; bases not matched to a gene: 12. CDR1 and CDR2 from the germline V gene are SGHTA and FQGTGA. The CDR3 runs 16 residues.

The genes are TRBV5-1 and TRBJ2-7; D might be TRBD2 (6 bases). V shed 5 bases and J shed 6 bases, with 15 bases lying between them. CDR3 length equals 13 residues. Germline values: CDR1 SGHRS, CDR2 YFSETQ. The chain's CDR3 is CASRVASDGEQYF. The CDR3 DNA is TGCGCCAGCAGAGTGGCTAGCGATGGCGAGCAGTACTTC.

V usage is TRBV6-4 and J usage is TRBJ2-5; perhaps TRBD1 as D (5 bases). The CDR3 sequence is 13 residues long. Trimming stripped 10 bases from V and 10 bases from J, with 22 bases between. The V gene's germline CDR1 is MRHNA and CDR2 SNTAGT. The CDR3 coding sequence is TGTGCCACCAACCCAAAGGGGTTCGTTCTCCAGTACTTC. Its translation is CATNPKGFVLQYF.

This clonotype was seen at least ten times. The chain carries TRBV11-2 and TRBJ2-7; D is tentatively TRBD1 or TRBD2 (5 bases each). The CDR3 runs 15 residues. V was pared by 3 bases and J by 2 bases, with 14 bases between. Germline CDR1 and CDR2: SGHAT and FQNNGV. CDR3 amino acids: CASSLDRDRTYEQYF. In DNA form, the CDR3 reads TGTGCCAGCAGCTTGGACCGGGACCGAACCTACGAGCAGTACTTC.

This chain uses TRBV7-9 with TRBJ2-5, with D uncertain. V was shortened by 1 base and J by 1 base, with 13 bases between the two germline ends. Germline values: CDR1 SEHNR, CDR2 FQNEAQ (reference sequence). This CDR3 is 16 amino acids long. CDR3 sequence (DNA): TGTGCCAGCAGCTTAGGGGTTATGGGCAGCCAAGAGACCCAGTACTTC. Translation gives CASSLGVMGSQETQYF.

This clonotype was observed a few times. This may arise from a read error, as a much more abundant clone is one base away. The conserved phenylalanine or tryptophan normally closing the CDR3 is absent here, so this likely arose from a read error. The chain links TRBV11-1 to TRBJ1-2; perhaps TRBD1 as D (5 bases). In germline, CDR1 is SGHAT, CDR2 FQDESV (reference sequence). V lost 2 bases to trimming and J lost 1 base, with 11 bases between them. The CDR3 has 15 amino acids. The CDR3 DNA sequence: TGTGCCAGCAGCTTACCACGACAGAATAACTATGGCTACACCCTC. Residues: CASSLPRQNNYGYTL.

The chain is built from TRBV6-1 and TRBJ2-6, with D perhaps matching TRBD1 (6 bases). The CDR3 has 16 amino acids. Germline lookup yields CDR1 MNHNS and CDR2 SASEGT. The V gene lost 7 bases and the J gene lost 0 bases, with 13 bases spanning the gap. CDR3 protein: CASMTGRGSGANVLTF. DNA for the CDR3: TGTGCCAGCATGACGGGCAGGGGCTCTGGGGCCAACGTCCTGACTTTC.

At least ten counts were recorded for this clonotype. The J gene is TRBJ1-2, the V gene TRBV6-1, with D hard to call. CDR3 length equals 15 residues. Germline-derived CDR1 and CDR2 are MNHNS and SASEGT. V was pared by 4 bases and J by 4 bases, with 16 bases between. The CDR3 DNA reads TGTGCCAGCAGTGGGGATTTAGCCACGACCTATGGCTACACCTTC. Its translation is CASSGDLATTYGYTF.

This clonotype was observed many times. This chain uses TRBV28 with TRBJ2-1; 12 bases are shared with TRBD2. The CDR3 totals 15 residues. Germline-derived CDR1 and CDR2 are MDHEN and SYDVKM. The V and J ends lost 6 bases and 4 bases, in that order; junction bases with no gene match: 4. The CDR3, as DNA: TGTGCCAGCAGCTCCGGACTAGCGGGGTACAATGAGCAGTTCTTC. Protein product: CASSSGLAGYNEQFF.

This clonotype was found a few times. The genes are TRBV6-5 and TRBJ1-6, with D tentatively TRBD1 (6 bases). V lost 2 bases and J 7 bases, leaving 9 bases between the germline ends. Per germline, CDR1 MNHEY and CDR2 SVGAGI. The CDR3 totals 14 residues. The CDR3 is CASSYRDTNSPLHF. For the CDR3, the DNA is TGTGCCAGCAGTTACAGGGACACGAATTCACCCCTCCACTTT.

This clonotype was counted at least ten times. The gene calls are TRBV7-2 and TRBJ2-7, with TRBD2 as a possible D gene (6 bases). The germline gives CDR1 SGHTA, CDR2 FQGNSA. The CDR3 is 12 residues long. The V end lost 6 bases, the J end lost 3 bases, and 9 bases lay between the germline ends. Here the CDR3 reads CASSSSGYEQYF. CDR3 DNA sequence: TGTGCCAGCAGTAGTAGCGGCTACGAGCAGTACTTC.

This chain connects TRBV29-1 to TRBJ1-4; tentative D call: TRBD1 (6 bases). Trimming removed 7 bases at V and 8 bases at J, with 14 bases between. The CDR3 loop spans 12 amino acids. The V gene's germline CDR1 is SQVTM and CDR2 ANQGSEA. The CDR3 sequence: CSGGAGAEKLFF. The CDR3 DNA reads as TGCAGCGGGGGGGCAGGGGCCGAAAAACTGTTTTTT.

This chain joins TRBV29-1 and TRBJ1-4; D ambiguous. This CDR3 has 11 residues. CDR1 and CDR2 from the germline V gene are SQVTM and ANQGSEA. V shed 6 bases and J shed 4 bases, with 6 bases lying between them. The CDR3 DNA sequence: TGCAGCGTAAGAGATAATGAAAAACTGTTTTTT. This codes for CSVRDNEKLFF.

The chain combines TRBV7-9 with TRBJ1-6, with D uncertain. The germline CDR1 and CDR2 sequences are SEHNR and FQNEAQ (reference sequence). The CDR3 extends over 14 amino acids. Deletions cut 2 bases from V and 10 bases from J, with 12 bases between. CDR3 amino acids: CASSLNVGFSPLHF. CDR3 sequence (DNA): TGTGCCAGCAGCTTAAATGTAGGGTTCTCACCCCTCCACTTT.

This clonotype occurred many times. The V and J genes are TRBV6-9 and TRBJ2-7, with 9 bases fitting TRBD1. V lost 3 bases and J lost 6; bases outside the gene matches: 6. The germline V gene encodes CDR1 MNHGY and CDR2 SVAAGI. The CDR3 runs 14 residues. The CDR3 DNA sequence: TGTGCCAGCAGTTACTTTGGACAGGGGCGCGAGCAGTACTTC. It is translated as CASSYFGQGREQYF.

Points on this clonotype: Germline is not matched at one junction end, which may reflect a read error. The gene calls are TRBV20-1 and TRBJ1-1; D unclear. CDR1 and CDR2 (germline): DFQATT, SNEGSKA (reference sequence). The CDR3 covers 11 residues. The CDR3 spells CNATVNTEAFF. The CDR3 region has the DNA TGCAATGCTACGGTGAACACTGAAGCTTTCTTT.

Ten or more counts support this clonotype. CDR3: CASSLSTGGDGYTF. The CDR3 bases are TGTGCCAGCAGTTTATCCACAGGGGGCGATGGCTACACCTTC. The chain joins TRBV28 to TRBJ1-2; 9 bases fit TRBD1. Germline values: CDR1 MDHEN, CDR2 SYDVKM. This CDR3 spans 14 amino acids. J gave up 6 bases and V 1 base, and 3 bases lay outside the gene matches.

This clonotype has at least ten counts. V gene TRBV6-1 combines with J gene TRBJ2-7; D is uncertain. V was shortened by 4 bases and J by 7 bases, with 5 bases between the two germline ends. Germline V gene sequence: CDR1 MNHNS, CDR2 SASEGT. This CDR3 comprises 10 residues. CDR3 protein: CASSAFEQYF. DNA for the CDR3: TGTGCCAGCAGTGCCTTTGAGCAGTACTTC.